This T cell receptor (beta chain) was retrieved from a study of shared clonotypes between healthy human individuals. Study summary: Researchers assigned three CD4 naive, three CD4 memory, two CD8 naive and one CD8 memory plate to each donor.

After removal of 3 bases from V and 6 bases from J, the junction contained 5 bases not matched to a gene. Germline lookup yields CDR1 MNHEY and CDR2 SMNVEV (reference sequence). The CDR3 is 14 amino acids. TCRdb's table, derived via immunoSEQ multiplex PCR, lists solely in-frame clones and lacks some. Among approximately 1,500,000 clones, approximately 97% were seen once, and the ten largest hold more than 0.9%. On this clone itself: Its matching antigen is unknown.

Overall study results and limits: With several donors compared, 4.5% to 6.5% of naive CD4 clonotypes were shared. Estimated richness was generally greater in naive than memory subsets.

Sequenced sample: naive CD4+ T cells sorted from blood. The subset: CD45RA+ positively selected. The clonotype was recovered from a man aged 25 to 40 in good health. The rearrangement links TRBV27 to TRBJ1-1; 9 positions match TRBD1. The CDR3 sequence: CASSFTGGLSEAFF. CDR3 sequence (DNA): TGTGCCAGCAGTTTCACAGGGGGCTTATCTGAAGCTTTCTTT.